The 14 T cell receptor beta chains listed next were all sequenced from one sample in a study of T cells in localized non-small cell lung cancer. TCRdb's copy holds only in-frame clones and misses some; the assay was immunoSEQ multiplex PCR. The table lists tens of thousands of clones, about 87% of them singletons, with roughly 14% in the top ten. The sample consisted of peripheral blood, taken before any cancer treatment. All receptors come from a man between 35 and 75 years old with stage I squamous cell lung carcinoma.

This chain connects TRBV10-3 to TRBJ1-2; 9 bases fit TRBD1. Germline CDR1 is ENHRY and CDR2 is SYGVKD. V lost 5 bases, J lost 4 bases, and 8 bases stayed unmatched. This CDR3 is 15 amino acids long. CDR3 DNA: TGTGCCATCAGTTCCGGGACAGGGTTCACCTATGGCTACACCTTC. The encoded protein is CAISSGTGFTYGYTF.

The gene calls are TRBV9 and TRBJ2-7, with 10 bases that match TRBD2. V dropped 0 bases and J dropped 2; count of bases not matched to a gene: 2. There are 15 residues in the CDR3. Germline V lookup: CDR1 SGDLS, CDR2 YYNGEE. The CDR3 sequence: CASSVVAGGTYEQYF. In nucleotides, the CDR3 is TGTGCCAGCAGCGTAGTAGCGGGGGGTACCTACGAGCAGTACTTC.

In nucleotides, the CDR3 is TGTGCCAGCAGGGCGGGGAAGAATGAAAAACTGTTTTTT. Its protein product is CASRAGKNEKLFF. The gene calls are TRBV6-5 and TRBJ1-4; D is ambiguous. Germline CDR1 is MNHEY and CDR2 is SVGAGI. Trimming took off 6 bases at V and 5 bases at J, with 10 bases between the two ends. This CDR3 has 13 amino acids.

The chain couples TRBV27 to TRBJ2-3; D is undetermined. Between the trimmed V and J ends, which lost 7 bases and 4 bases, there was a span of 18 bases. The CDR3 has 15 residues. The germline V gene encodes CDR1 MNHEY and CDR2 SMNVEV (reference sequence). The CDR3 DNA sequence: TGTGCCAGCAACGGGCACTGGAAGGGCGCAGATACGCAGTATTTT. As protein: CASNGHWKGADTQYF.

This chain uses TRBV2 with TRBJ1-2; D gene ambiguous. V was pared by 5 bases and J by 6 bases, with 13 bases between. This CDR3 spans 13 amino acids. Looked up from germline, CDR1 is SNHLY and CDR2 is FYNNEI. The CDR3 loop reads CASSQNSENGYTF. CDR3 bases: TGTGCCAGCAGTCAAAACTCGGAGAATGGCTACACCTTC.

This chain uses TRBV29-1 with TRBJ2-1; 7 bases map to TRBD2. The germline V gene encodes CDR1 SQVTM and CDR2 ANQGSEA. J lost 0 bases, V lost 2 bases, and 10 bases had no gene match. The CDR3 spans 17 residues. DNA of the CDR3: TGCAGCGTTGAATTAGTCGGCGGGAGTAGCTCCTACAATGAGCAGTTCTTC. This codes for CSVELVGGSSSYNEQFF.

This clone has only one observation. The gene calls are TRBV7-3 and TRBJ1-6, with no clear D. This CDR3 contains 11 residues. The germline V gene has CDR1 SGHTA and CDR2 FQGTGA. The V end lost 1 base, the J end lost 8 bases, and 0 bases lay between the germline ends. The CDR3 nucleotides are TGTGCCAGCAGCTTAAATTCACCCCTCCACTTT. It translates to CASSLNSPLHF.

This chain links TRBV28 with TRBJ2-5; a weak D match, TRBD2 (6 bases). V was pared by 5 bases and J by 2 bases, with 12 bases between. The CDR3 consists of 14 residues. In germline, CDR1 is MDHEN, CDR2 SYDVKM. CDR3 loop: CASSGAGSQETQYF. CDR3 nucleotide sequence: TGTGCCAGCAGTGGGGCCGGGAGTCAAGAGACCCAGTACTTC.

This clone was seen a few times. J is TRBJ2-1 and V is TRBV4-2, with no clear D. The CDR3 totals 16 residues. Looked up from germline, CDR1 is LGHNA and CDR2 is YNFKEQ. Trimming left V 0 bases short and J 2 bases short, with 11 bases between. The CDR3 reads CASSQDESRTYNEQFF. CDR3 DNA: TGTGCCAGCAGCCAAGATGAGTCGAGAACCTACAATGAGCAGTTCTTC.

The chain uses TRBV5-1 and TRBJ1-1, with a tentative D call TRBD1 (6 bases). Germline values: CDR1 SGHRS, CDR2 YFSETQ. CDR3 length: 13 residues. Trimming took off 5 bases at V and 1 base at J, with 9 bases between the two ends. Written as DNA, the CDR3 is TGCGCCAGCAGAGGGGGGACGAACACTGAAGCTTTCTTT. Residues: CASRGGTNTEAFF.

The V and J genes are TRBV18 and TRBJ1-1; D is uncertain. CDR3 size: 13 residues. V shed 5 bases and J shed 5 bases, with 12 bases lying between them. Germline V CDR1 and CDR2: KGHSH, LQKENI. The CDR3 protein is CASSDKGGTEAFF. CDR3 coding DNA: TGTGCCAGCTCAGACAAGGGAGGGACTGAAGCTTTCTTT.

The chain employs TRBV5-1 and TRBJ1-3, with TRBD1 matching over 7 bases. J was trimmed by 4 bases and V by 0 bases; bases with no gene match: 10. The CDR3 is 17 amino acids. Germline V lookup: CDR1 SGHRS, CDR2 YFSETQ. CDR3 protein: CASSLGLQGPLGNTIYF. The CDR3 DNA sequence: TGCGCCAGCAGCTTGGGATTACAGGGGCCCCTCGGAAACACCATATATTTT.

The gene calls are TRBV28 and TRBJ2-7, with TRBD1 identical over 8 bases. Trimming cost V 5 bases and J 2 bases; bases outside gene matches: 5. Germline V gene data show CDR1 as MDHEN and CDR2 as SYDVKM. This CDR3 region has 14 residues. The CDR3 region is CASSNGQGPYEQYF. CDR3 nucleotide sequence: TGTGCCAGCAGTAATGGACAGGGCCCCTACGAGCAGTACTTC.

The chain uses TRBV5-5 and TRBJ2-1; TRBD1 agrees at 9 bases. Germline assignment: CDR1 SGHKS and CDR2 YYEKEE (reference sequence). Trimming took 4 bases from V and 6 from J; bases not matched to a gene: 5. The CDR3 consists of 14 residues. The CDR3 DNA sequence: TGTGCCAGCAGCCCGGACAGGGGTCGCAATGAGCAGTTCTTC. It translates to CASSPDRGRNEQFF.